The next 27 T cell receptor beta chains were all read from a single sample in a study of blood T cell repertoires in COVID-19. Repertoires were generated with immunoSEQ multiplex PCR, while TCRdb's copy carries only in-frame clones and drops some. Of over 200,000 clones detected, less than 90% appear once; the ten largest clones hold about 1.9%. The sequenced material came from peripheral blood. These TCRs come from a man aged 35 to 55 with active or convalescent COVID-19.

The CDR3 bases are TGTGCCAGCAGTTTGATGGCGGCGGGTGGCTACACCTTC. This translates into CASSLMAAGGYTF. The chain joins TRBV28 to TRBJ1-2; unclear D gene. Trimming took off 3 bases at V and 7 bases at J, with 12 bases between the two ends. The CDR3 consists of 13 residues. Germline CDR1 is MDHEN and CDR2 is SYDVKM.

The genes are TRBV19 and TRBJ1-1, with D unclear. This CDR3 spans 12 amino acids. The V gene's germline CDR1 is LNHDA and CDR2 SQIVND (reference sequence). V lost 3 bases and J 1 base, leaving 3 bases between the germline ends. In DNA form, the CDR3 reads TGTGCCAGTAGTATCGGGAACACTGAAGCTTTCTTT. As protein: CASSIGNTEAFF.

The chain couples TRBV6-5 to TRBJ2-7; D unresolved. Trimming removed 4 bases from V and 3 bases from J, with 13 bases in between. Germline V gene sequence: CDR1 MNHEY, CDR2 SVGAGI. This CDR3 has 14 residues. Here the CDR3 reads CASSSLGGFYEQYF. DNA for the CDR3: TGTGCCAGCAGTTCCCTCGGCGGATTCTACGAGCAGTACTTC.

The chain joins TRBV7-9 to TRBJ2-2, with D possibly TRBD2 on 5 matching bases. The V end lost 5 bases, the J end lost 1 base, and 17 bases lay between the germline ends. The CDR3 contains 17 residues. CDR1 and CDR2 (germline): SEHNR, FQNEAQ (reference sequence). CDR3 loop: CASSPSSGFGNTGELFF. The CDR3 bases are TGTGCCAGCAGCCCCTCGTCGGGGTTCGGGAACACCGGGGAGCTGTTTTTT.

The gene calls are TRBV18 and TRBJ2-3; TRBD1 matches 9 bases. The CDR3 totals 14 residues. V was pared by 1 base and J by 6 bases, with 2 bases of the junction left unmatched. CDR1 and CDR2 (germline): KGHSH, LQKENI. The CDR3 sequence is CASSPLDRGDTQYF. As DNA, the CDR3 is TGTGCCAGCTCACCACTTGACAGGGGGGATACGCAGTATTTT.

The chain combines TRBV5-1 with TRBJ2-1; unclear D gene. This CDR3 is 13 amino acids long. CDR1 is SGHRS, CDR2 YFSETQ, per germline. Trimming stripped 8 bases from V and 5 bases from J, with 14 bases between. The CDR3 sequence: CASSHGSHNEQFF. The CDR3 DNA is TGCGCCAGTTCCCACGGGTCTCACAATGAGCAGTTCTTC.

This chain joins TRBV7-8 and TRBJ2-3, with 13 bases aligning to TRBD2. The trim removed 5 bases at V and 2 bases at J, leaving 10 bases unmatched. Germline lookup yields CDR1 SGHVS and CDR2 FQNEAQ. The CDR3 totals 18 residues. In DNA form, the CDR3 reads TGTGCCAGCAGCCCATTCGAAGGACTAGCGGGAGTCACAGATACGCAGTATTTT. It encodes CASSPFEGLAGVTDTQYF. The full variable domain, with the rest looked up from reference TRBV7-8 and TRBJ2-3, is GAGVSQSPRYKVAKRGQDVALRCDPISGHVSLFWYQQALGQGPEFLTYFQNEAQLDKSGLPSDRFFAERPEGSVSTLKIQRTQQEDSAVYLCASSPFEGLAGVTDTQYFGPGTRLTVL.

The V and J genes are TRBV5-4 and TRBJ2-3, with 7 bases fitting TRBD2. The V gene's germline CDR1 is SGHNT and CDR2 YYREEE (reference sequence). The CDR3 is made up of 16 amino acids. Trimming removed 4 bases from V and 4 bases from J; junction bases left unmatched: 12. CDR3 amino acids: CASSKVAGSVPDTQYF. The CDR3 bases are TGTGCCAGCAGCAAGGTAGCGGGTAGTGTCCCAGATACGCAGTATTTT.

The rearrangement uses TRBV10-1 and TRBJ2-1, with D possibly TRBD2 on 6 matching bases. CDR1 is WNHNN and CDR2 is SYGVQD in the germline V gene (reference sequence). This CDR3 region has 14 residues. The V end was cut by 2 bases, the J end by 7 bases, with 12 bases between. The CDR3 spells CASSETGEVNEQFF. In nucleotides, the CDR3 is TGCGCCAGCAGTGAGACGGGAGAAGTAAATGAGCAGTTCTTC.

This chain joins TRBV6-1 and TRBJ1-5; D gene ambiguous. V was shortened by 0 bases and J by 3 bases, with 12 bases between the two germline ends. The germline gives CDR1 MNHNS, CDR2 SASEGT. There are 16 residues in the CDR3. In nucleotides, the CDR3 is TGTGCCAGCAGTGAAGCGCTATTCAGGAACAATCAGCCCCAGCATTTT. Translated: CASSEALFRNNQPQHF.

V is TRBV4-1 and J is TRBJ2-7, with 11 bases lining up with TRBD2. CDR3 length: 16 residues. Germline CDR1 MGHRA, CDR2 YSYEKL. J lost 5 bases, V lost 5 bases, and 11 bases had no gene match. CDR3 bases: TGCGCCAGCAGCTACCGACTAGCGGGGATGGGACACGAGCAGTACTTC. Its translation: CASSYRLAGMGHEQYF.

This chain joins TRBV28 and TRBJ2-3, with a possible D match to TRBD1 (7 bases). Germline-derived CDR1 and CDR2 are MDHEN and SYDVKM. The V end was cut by 7 bases, the J end by 2 bases, with 13 bases between. The CDR3 totals 14 residues. CDR3 nucleotides: TGTGCCAGCACTCAGGGGGGTGCCACAGATACGCAGTATTTT. It translates to CASTQGGATDTQYF.

The chain joins TRBV28 to TRBJ1-2; 7 bases agree with TRBD1. CDR3 length equals 15 residues. Trimming at V came to 3 bases and at J to 4 bases, leaving 8 bases not matched to a gene. The germline CDR1 and CDR2 sequences are MDHEN and SYDVKM. The CDR3 loop reads CASSLDRLGFYGYTF. CDR3 nucleotide sequence: TGTGCCAGCAGTTTGGACAGGCTGGGGTTCTATGGCTACACCTTC.

This rearrangement joins TRBV30 to TRBJ1-1, with D tentatively TRBD1 (5 bases). This CDR3 comprises 13 residues. Germline V gene lookup returns CDR1 GTSNPN and CDR2 SVGIG (reference sequence). Trimming shortened V by 2 bases and J by 7 bases, and 14 bases separated the two germline ends. The CDR3, as DNA: TGTGCCTGGAGTTGGGGGGGACTAGATGAAGCTTTCTTT. It specifies CAWSWGGLDEAFF. Complete variable domain (other parts from reference TRBV30 and TRBJ1-1): SQTIHQWPATLVQPVGSPLSLECTVEGTSNPNLYWYRQAAGRGLQLLFYSVGIGQISSEVPQNLSASRPQDRQFILSSKKLLLSDSGFYLCAWSWGGLDEAFFGQGTRLTVV.

This sequence joins TRBV19 and TRBJ2-5; 8 bases line up with TRBD2. The CDR3 extends over 14 amino acids. Germline trimming cut 6 bases from V and 5 bases from J; bases unmatched to any gene: 8. Germline V CDR1 and CDR2: LNHDA, SQIVND (reference sequence). Here the CDR3 reads CASSPGGGMETQYF. In DNA form, the CDR3 reads TGTGCCAGTAGCCCTGGCGGGGGGATGGAGACCCAGTACTTC. Based on the CDR3 plus reference TRBV19 and TRBJ2-5, the full variable domain is DGGITQSPKYLFRKEGQNVTLSCEQNLNHDAMYWYRQDPGQGLRLIYYSQIVNDFQKGDIAEGYSVSREKKESFPLTVTSAQKNPTAFYLCASSPGGGMETQYFGPGTRLLVL.

The CDR3 bases are TGTGCCAGCAGTCCCGGACAGGGGGCGGGTGGCTACACCTTC. As protein: CASSPGQGAGGYTF. J is TRBJ1-2 and V is TRBV28, with 11 bases fitting TRBD1. Germline lookup yields CDR1 MDHEN and CDR2 SYDVKM. V shed 5 bases, J shed 7 bases, and the junction held 6 bases outside the gene matches. This CDR3 has 14 amino acids.

The chain carries TRBV4-2 and TRBJ2-7, with D unresolved. CDR3 length: 16 residues. The V end was cut by 1 base, the J end by 5 bases, with 18 bases between. Germline values: CDR1 LGHNA, CDR2 YNFKEQ. The CDR3 nucleotides read TGTGCCAGCAGCCAAGCTGAGTCGGGTACGAAGAACGAGCAGTACTTC. This encodes CASSQAESGTKNEQYF.

J is TRBJ1-1 and V is TRBV13, with a possible D match to TRBD1 (6 bases). Germline V gene lookup returns CDR1 PRHDT and CDR2 FYEKMQ (reference sequence). Trimming shortened V by 5 bases and J by 0 bases, and 16 bases separated the two germline ends. The CDR3 is made up of 16 amino acids. Here the CDR3 reads CASSPLTGIMNTEAFF. CDR3 DNA: TGTGCCAGCAGCCCTCTGACAGGTATCATGAACACTGAAGCTTTCTTT.

The J gene is TRBJ1-1, the V gene TRBV5-8; 8 bases are shared with TRBD1. CDR1 is SGHTS and CDR2 is YDEGEE in the germline V gene. The CDR3 extends over 14 amino acids. With V trimmed by 4 bases and J by 4 bases, 6 bases remained unmatched. This CDR3 reads CASSPDREATEAFF. The CDR3 region has the DNA TGTGCCAGCAGCCCGGACAGGGAGGCCACTGAAGCTTTCTTT.

This clone was seen just once. This sequence joins TRBV9 and TRBJ2-1; 11 bases are a match to TRBD2. Per germline, CDR1 SGDLS and CDR2 YYNGEE. There are 15 residues in the CDR3. V lost 6 bases and J lost 4; bases outside the gene matches: 6. CDR3 in DNA: TGTGCCAGCACCAAACTAGCGGGAGCTTACAATGAGCAGTTCTTC. Protein: CASTKLAGAYNEQFF.

The rearrangement links TRBV6-6 to TRBJ1-6; a possible D gene is TRBD1 (6 bases). The V end lost 6 bases, the J end lost 6 bases, and 30 bases lay between the germline ends. Germline-derived CDR1 and CDR2 are MNHNY and SVGAGI (reference sequence). The CDR3 covers 20 residues. The CDR3 DNA sequence: TGTGCCAGCAGCGAGGACGGGGTAGGGGGTTCTTGGTCTATTAATTCACCCCTCCACTTT. Translating gives CASSEDGVGGSWSINSPLHF.

The genes are TRBV19 and TRBJ2-7; 7 positions agree with TRBD1. The CDR3 has 15 amino acids. Germline CDR1 reads LNHDA; CDR2 reads SQIVND (reference sequence). The J segment lost 0 bases and the V segment lost 1 base, leaving 3 bases of the junction unmatched. The CDR3 nucleotides are TGTGCCAGTAGTATAGCACAGGGGAGCTCCTACGAGCAGTACTTC. Its translation: CASSIAQGSSYEQYF.

The chain links TRBV19 to TRBJ1-5, with D perhaps TRBD1 (5 bases). Germline loops: CDR1 LNHDA, CDR2 SQIVND (reference sequence). This CDR3 has 13 amino acids. The V gene lost 2 bases and the J gene lost 5 bases, with 7 bases spanning the gap. DNA for the CDR3: TGTGCCAGTAGTATAACAGGCTATCAGCCCCAGCATTTT. Its protein is CASSITGYQPQHF.

The chain carries TRBV2 and TRBJ2-5; TRBD1 might be the D (6 bases). The CDR3 has 13 amino acids. Germline CDR1 SNHLY, CDR2 FYNNEI. V dropped 6 bases and J dropped 4 bases, with 12 bases sitting between them. CDR3 bases: TGTGCCAGCAGGAACAGGGTCGGAGAGACCCAGTACTTC. It encodes CASRNRVGETQYF. Filled out from reference TRBV2 and TRBJ2-5, the complete variable domain reads EPEVTQTPSHQVTQMGQEVILRCVPISNHLYFYWYRQILGQKVEFLVSFYNNEISEKSEIFDDQFSVERPDGSNFTLKIRSTKLEDSAMYFCASRNRVGETQYFGPGTRLLVL.

This chain joins TRBV3-1 (or the pseudogene TRBV3-2) and TRBJ1-2, with D unclear. CDR3 size: 15 residues. CDR1 and CDR2 (germline): LGHDT, YNNKEL (reference sequence). Trimming cost V 1 base and J 8 bases, with 17 bases left between them. The CDR3 protein is CASSQANLGSIGYTF. The CDR3 DNA follows: TGTGCCAGCAGCCAAGCCAACCTAGGTTCGATCGGCTACACCTTC.

This clone turned up a few times. The chain combines TRBV7-2 with TRBJ2-1, with a possible D match to TRBD1 (7 bases). In germline, CDR1 is SGHTA, CDR2 FQGNSA. The CDR3 contains 15 residues. CDR3 region: CACEGGGHSYNEQFF. CDR3 sequence (DNA): TGTGCGTGCGAAGGAGGGGGCCACTCCTACAATGAGCAGTTCTTC.

The chain employs TRBV5-1 and TRBJ1-6, with TRBD1 matching over 7 bases. Germline V gene lookup returns CDR1 SGHRS and CDR2 YFSETQ. V gave up 3 bases and J gave up 0 bases; unmatched junction bases: 3. The CDR3 length is 16 residues. The chain's CDR3 is CASSSGQSSYNSPLHF. The CDR3 DNA is TGCGCCAGCAGCTCGGGACAGAGCTCCTATAATTCACCCCTCCACTTT. Full variable domain (outside the CDR3, taken from reference TRBV5-1 and TRBJ1-6): KAGVTQTPRYLIKTRGQQVTLSCSPISGHRSVSWYQQTPGQGLQFLFEYFSETQRNKGNFPGRFSGRQFSNSRSEMNVSTLELGDSALYLCASSSGQSSYNSPLHFGNGTRLTVT.